Detailed here is one TCR beta chain. What it recognizes is unknown. This CDR3 contains 11 residues. Each TRB cDNA library was prepared by 5' RACE (with UMI labels). TCRdb re-called the 5' RACE reads and catalogs CDR3 proteins one per entry, DNA excluded. The table lists over 55,000 distinct CDR3 sequences. The sample is drawn from a study of CXCR3-negative and CXCR3-positive naive CD8 T cells. General study points: Much lower diversity was found in memory CD8+ cells, while both naive subsets had comparably high diversity.

The clonotype comes from a human donor in good health. Some clones in this sample may be carry-over from other donors' samples. Sequenced input: memory CD8+ T cells from blood. The V gene is TRBV12-3 or TRBV12-4, the J gene TRBJ2-2; TCRdb names TRBD2, which stays unverified in the absence of DNA. CDR3 protein: CASSVPGELFF.